This T cell receptor beta chain was sequenced for a study of shared clonotypes between healthy human individuals. From germline, CDR1 is MRHNA and CDR2 SNTAGT. This CDR3 has 19 amino acids. Trimming removed 5 bases from V and 3 bases from J; junction bases left unmatched: 13. Replicate PCRs from sorted subsets contained 200 ng DNA, which is roughly 30,000 T cell genomes. Libraries were prepared by immunoSEQ multiplex PCR; TCRdb keeps only in-frame clonotypes and omits some of them. Seen here are 2,500,000 or so clones, 93% observed once, and the top ten hold around 0.4%. The receptor's source is a man aged 18 to 30 in good health. Some clones in this sample may be carry-over from other donors' samples. Sample: naive CD4+ T cells from PBMCs. The subset is: CD45RA+ positively selected. The V gene is TRBV6-4, the J gene TRBJ2-7; 16 nucleotides match TRBD2. The CDR3 region has the DNA TGTGCCAGCAGTACTGAAGGGACTAGCGGGAGGGCCAGTAACTACGAGCAGTACTTC. Protein product: CASSTEGTSGRASNYEQYF.